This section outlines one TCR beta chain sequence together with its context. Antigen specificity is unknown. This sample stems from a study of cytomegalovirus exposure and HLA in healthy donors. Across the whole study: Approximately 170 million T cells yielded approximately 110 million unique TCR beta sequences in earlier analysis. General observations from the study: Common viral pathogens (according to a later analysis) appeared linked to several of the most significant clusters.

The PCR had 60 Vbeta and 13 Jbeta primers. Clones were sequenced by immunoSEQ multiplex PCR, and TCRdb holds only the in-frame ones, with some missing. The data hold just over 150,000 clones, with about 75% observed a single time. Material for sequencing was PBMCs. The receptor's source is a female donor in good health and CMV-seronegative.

The CDR3 spells CASSAGTSHTQYF. The CDR3 DNA reads as TGTGCCAGCAGCGCTGGGACTTCACATACGCAGTATTTT. The chain uses TRBV21-1 and TRBJ2-3; the table names TRBD2, a call not compared with the DNA. TRBV21-1 is a recognized pseudogene. This CDR3 comprises 13 residues.